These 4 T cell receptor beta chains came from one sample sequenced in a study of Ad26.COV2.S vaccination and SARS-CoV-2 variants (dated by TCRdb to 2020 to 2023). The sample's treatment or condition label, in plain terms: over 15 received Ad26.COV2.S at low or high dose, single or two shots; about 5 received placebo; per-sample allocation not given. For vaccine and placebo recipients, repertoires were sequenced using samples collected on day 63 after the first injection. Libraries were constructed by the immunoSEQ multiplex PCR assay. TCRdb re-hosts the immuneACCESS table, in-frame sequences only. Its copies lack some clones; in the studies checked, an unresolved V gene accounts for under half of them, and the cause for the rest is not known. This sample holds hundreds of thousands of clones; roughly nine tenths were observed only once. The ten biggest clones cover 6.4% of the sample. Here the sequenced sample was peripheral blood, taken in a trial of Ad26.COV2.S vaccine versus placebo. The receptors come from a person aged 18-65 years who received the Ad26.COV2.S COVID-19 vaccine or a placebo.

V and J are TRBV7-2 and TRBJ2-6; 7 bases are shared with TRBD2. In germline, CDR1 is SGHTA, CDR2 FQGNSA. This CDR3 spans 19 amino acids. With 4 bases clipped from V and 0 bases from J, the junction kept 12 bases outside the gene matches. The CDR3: CASSSGPGLTFSGANVLTF. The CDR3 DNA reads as TGTGCCAGCAGCTCGGGCCCGGGACTAACCTTCTCTGGGGCCAACGTCCTGACTTTC.

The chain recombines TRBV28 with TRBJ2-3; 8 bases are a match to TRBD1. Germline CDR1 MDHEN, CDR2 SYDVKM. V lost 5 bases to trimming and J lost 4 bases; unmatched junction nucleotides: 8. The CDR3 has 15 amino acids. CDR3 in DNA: TGTGCCAGCAGTGGACACCAACAGGGGGCAGATACGCAGTATTTT. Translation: CASSGHQQGADTQYF.

Written as DNA, the CDR3 is TGTGCCAGCAGCTTAGGAGGGGGCAATCAGCCCCAGCATTTT. It codes for CASSLGGGNQPQHF. The V and J genes are TRBV7-8 and TRBJ1-5; D may be TRBD1 (5 bases). Deletions cut 1 base from V and 2 bases from J, with 6 bases between. Germline CDR1 SGHVS, CDR2 FQNEAQ. CDR3 size: 14 residues.

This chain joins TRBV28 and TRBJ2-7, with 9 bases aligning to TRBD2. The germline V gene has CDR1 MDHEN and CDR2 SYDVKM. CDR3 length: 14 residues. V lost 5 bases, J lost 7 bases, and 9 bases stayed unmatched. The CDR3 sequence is CASSVLAGTNEQYF. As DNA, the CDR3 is TGTGCCAGCAGTGTACTAGCGGGTACGAATGAGCAGTACTTC.